This T cell receptor beta chain was sequenced during a study of T cells in Graves' hyperthyroidism and ophthalmopathy. Regarding the study as a whole: Most thyroid clonotypes expanded above 0.001 appeared in blood too.

Germline values: CDR1 SGHVS, CDR2 FNYEAQ. V lost 1 base and J 2 bases, leaving 16 bases between the germline ends. The CDR3 runs 17 residues. TCR beta CDR3 regions were amplified from RNA. Initially, a first-round RT-PCR of the TCR CDR3 employed the HTBI primer set. From the multiplex PCR reads, TCRdb called clonotypes with MiXCR, one entry per CDR3 protein. The sample lists around 600,000 distinct CDR3 sequences, around 16% seen once, with around 7.3% in the top ten. A note on this clonotype: What it recognizes is unknown.

Graves' hyperthyroidism showing no ophthalmopathy progression within 18 months was considered stable. The J gene is TRBJ2-3, the V gene TRBV7-6; possibly TRBD2 for D (5 bases). The specimen was blood. The receptor comes from a woman in her 30s with Graves' hyperthyroidism. In DNA form, the CDR3 reads TGTGCCAGCAGCTTAGTCCGACTATACTTCGACACAGATACGCAGTATTTT. It specifies CASSLVRLYFDTDTQYF.